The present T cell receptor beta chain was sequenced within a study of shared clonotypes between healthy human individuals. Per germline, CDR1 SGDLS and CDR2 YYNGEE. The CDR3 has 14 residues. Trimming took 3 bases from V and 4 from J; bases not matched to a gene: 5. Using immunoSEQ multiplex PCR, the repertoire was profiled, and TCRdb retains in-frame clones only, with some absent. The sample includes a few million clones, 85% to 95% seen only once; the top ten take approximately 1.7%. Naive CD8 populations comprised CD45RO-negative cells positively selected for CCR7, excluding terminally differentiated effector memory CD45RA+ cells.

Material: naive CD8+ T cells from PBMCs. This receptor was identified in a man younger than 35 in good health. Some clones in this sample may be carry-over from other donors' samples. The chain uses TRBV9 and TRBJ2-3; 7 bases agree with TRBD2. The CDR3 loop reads CASSGREFADTQYF. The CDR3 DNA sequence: TGTGCCAGCAGCGGGCGGGAGTTCGCAGATACGCAGTATTTT.